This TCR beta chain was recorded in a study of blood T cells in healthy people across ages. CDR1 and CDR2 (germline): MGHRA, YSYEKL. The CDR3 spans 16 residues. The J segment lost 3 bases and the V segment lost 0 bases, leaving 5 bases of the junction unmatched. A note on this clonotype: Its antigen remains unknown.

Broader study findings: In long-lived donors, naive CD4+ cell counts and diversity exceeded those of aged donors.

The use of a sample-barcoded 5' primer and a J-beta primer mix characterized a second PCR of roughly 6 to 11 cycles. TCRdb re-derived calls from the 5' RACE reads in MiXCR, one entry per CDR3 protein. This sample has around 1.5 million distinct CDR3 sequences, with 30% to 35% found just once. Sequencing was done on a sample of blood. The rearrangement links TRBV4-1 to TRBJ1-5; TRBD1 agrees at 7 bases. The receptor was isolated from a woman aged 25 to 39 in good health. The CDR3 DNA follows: TGCGCCAGCAGCCAAGATCTGGGACAGATCAATCAGCCCCAGCATTTT. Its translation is CASSQDLGQINQPQHF.